This TCR beta chain derives from a study of blood T cell repertoires in COVID-19. The repertoire was sequenced with immunoSEQ multiplex PCR; TCRdb's copy has only in-frame clones and lacks some. The table includes 350,000 to 450,000 clones, about nine tenths detected once. This clone showed up just a few times. The CDR3 length is 14 residues. CDR1 and CDR2 from the germline V gene are ENHRY and SYGVKD. With 6 bases removed from V and 4 bases from J, the gap between germline ends came to 10 bases. This chain uses TRBV10-3 with TRBJ1-6, with a tentative D call TRBD1 (6 bases). Specimen: peripheral blood. This receptor was obtained from a woman aged 40 to 50 with COVID-19, enrolled during active disease. This CDR3 is CAISTDRYNSPLHF. In DNA form, the CDR3 reads TGTGCCATCAGCACGGACAGATATAATTCACCCCTCCACTTT.